This passage covers 11 T cell receptor beta chains from one sample sequenced in a study of T cell clonality in common variable immunodeficiency. Measured with immunoSEQ multiplex PCR; TCRdb has only the in-frame clones, and not every one. The sample yields around 32,000 clones, without any singletons. Study-level results: Fewer deletions and N-nucleotide insertions were reportedly seen in common variable immunodeficiency TCR beta sequences.

Antigen specificity for these receptors is unknown. Sequenced: peripheral blood mononuclear cells. The receptors here all came from a human donor with common variable immunodeficiency.

Turning to this clone: With the read ending 3 residues before the CDR3 end, the germline J gene is used to fill in that end. This sequence joins TRBV7-7 and TRBJ1-2; D remains ambiguous. V dropped 7 bases and J dropped 7 bases, with 10 bases sitting between them. Germline CDR1 SSHAT, CDR2 FNYEAQ (reference sequence). This CDR3 is 11 amino acids long. CDR3 bases read: TGTGCCAGCATGGCCCGGGGTGGC. Translation: CASMARGG. The whole CDR3 sequence reads CASMARGGYTF.

This clone was detected only a few times. The sequenced fragment ends 3 residues before the CDR3 boundary, so the rest is inferred from the germline J gene. V gene TRBV7-2 combines with J gene TRBJ2-2; no clear D. Per the germline V gene, CDR1 is SGHTA and CDR2 is FQGNSA. The CDR3 is 14 amino acids. With 7 bases removed from V and 0 bases from J, the gap between germline ends came to 9 bases. CDR3 sequence reads: CASKANANTGELFF. The CDR3 bases that were read are TGTGCCAGCAAAGCAAACGCGAACACCGGGGAG. Based on the CDR3 plus reference TRBV7-2 and TRBJ2-2, the full variable domain is GAGVSQSPSNKVTEKGKDVELRCDPISGHTALYWYRQSLGQGLEFLIYFQGNSAPDKSGLPSDRFSAERTGGSVSTLTIQRTQQEDSAVYLCASKANANTGELFFGEGSRLTVL.

A remark on this clone: From the germline J gene comes the end of the CDR3, since the read stops 3 residues before it. This chain links TRBV7-9 with TRBJ2-1; TRBD1 matches 8 bases. V lost 1 base to trimming and J lost 8 bases; unmatched junction nucleotides: 4. This CDR3 is built from 14 residues. The germline CDR1 and CDR2 sequences are SEHNR and FQNEAQ (reference sequence). CDR3 bases read: TGTGCCAGCAGCTTAGAGACAGGGGCCGATGAG. It specifies CASSLETGADE. The whole CDR3 region reads CASSLETGADEQFF.

This clone was observed a handful of times. CDR3 bases read: TGTGCCAGCAGCCCCGGCGGAAAGACC. It codes for CASSPGGKT. In full, the CDR3 is CASSPGGKTQYF. The gene calls are TRBV7-3 and TRBJ2-5; D uncertain. With the read ending 3 residues before the CDR3 end, the germline J gene is used to fill in that end. The CDR3 length is 12 residues. The germline V gene encodes CDR1 SGHTA and CDR2 FQGTGA. Trimming removed 5 bases from V and 6 bases from J, with 10 bases in between.

This clone has more than one count but fewer than ten. The junction departs from germline at one end; a sequencing error may be responsible. The DNA ends 3 residues before the CDR3 does, and the rest of the CDR3 is filled in from the germline J gene. This chain uses TRBV7-9 with TRBJ1-5; D perhaps matches TRBD1 (5 bases). This CDR3 is built from 13 residues. Germline CDR1 reads SEHNR; CDR2 reads FQNEAQ (reference sequence). Partial CDR3 DNA: TGTTCCAGCAGCCCAATGGGGGGACAGCCC. It encodes CSSSPMGGQP. The whole CDR3 sequence reads CSSSPMGGQPQHF.

On this clone: The read terminates 3 residues ahead of where the CDR3 ends, so the germline J gene completes it. The chain couples TRBV2 to TRBJ2-7; D may be TRBD2 (5 bases). The germline CDR1 and CDR2 sequences are SNHLY and FYNNEI. Trimming pared 8 bases from V and 5 bases from J, leaving 13 bases between. This CDR3 comprises 12 residues. CDR3 loop: CASLQAGHEQYF. The sequenced CDR3 bases are TGTGCCAGCCTGCAGGCGGGCCACGAG.

Worth noting for this clone: The CDR3 end is not reached by the read, which stops 3 residues before it; the germline J gene fills it in. The chain joins TRBV5-1 to TRBJ2-7; 7 bases are shared with TRBD1. Unmatched junction bases numbered 2, after V lost 2 bases and J lost 6 bases. Germline V gives CDR1 SGHRS, CDR2 YFSETQ. The CDR3 consists of 12 residues. Incomplete CDR3 DNA: TGCGCCAGCAGCTTCTCAGGGGGCGAG. Translating gives CASSFSGGE. The full CDR3 is CASSFSGGEQYF.

This clone was seen at least ten times. Coverage ceases 3 residues before the CDR3 finishes, and the germline J gene fills in the end. This chain joins TRBV18 and TRBJ2-1; 8 bases agree with TRBD2. Losses at the gene ends were 6 bases for V and 0 bases for J; bases not matched to a gene: 4. Germline values: CDR1 KGHSH, CDR2 LQKENI. This CDR3 has 15 amino acids. CDR3 amino acids: CASSLTSGSYNEQFF. The sequenced part of the CDR3 DNA is TGTGCCAGCTCTCTAACTAGCGGCTCCTACAATGAG.

This clone was counted ten times or more. The read falls 3 residues short of the CDR3 end, and the missing part is taken from the germline J gene. V is TRBV5-1 and J is TRBJ2-6; no firm D call. CDR1 and CDR2 from the germline V gene are SGHRS and YFSETQ. V shed 1 base and J shed 0 bases, with 5 bases lying between them. The length of the CDR3 is 15 residues. This chain's CDR3 is CASSLSGSGANVLTF. Partial CDR3 DNA: TGCGCCAGCAGCTTGTCGGGCTCTGGGGCCAACGTC.

This clone was counted only a few times. The missing CDR3 end, 3 residues past where the read stops, is filled in from the germline J gene. The rearrangement links TRBV20-1 to TRBJ2-5; D remains ambiguous. The germline V gene encodes CDR1 DFQATT and CDR2 SNEGSKA (reference sequence). The germline V and J ends were trimmed by 7 bases and 3 bases, with 9 bases remaining between them. This CDR3 region has 11 residues. The CDR3 protein is CSVRPEETQYF. CDR3 DNA (partial): TGCAGTGTTCGTCCGGAAGAGACC.

This clone was picked up a small number of times. From the germline J gene comes the end of the CDR3, since the read stops 3 residues before it. The J gene is TRBJ2-7, the V gene TRBV19; 9 nucleotides align to TRBD1. This CDR3 has 14 residues. CDR1 is LNHDA and CDR2 is SQIVND in the germline V gene (reference sequence). V was clipped by 2 bases and J by 3 bases; unmatched bases: 2. The CDR3 sequence is CASSITGGGYEQYF. The sequenced CDR3 bases are TGTGCCAGTAGTATAACAGGGGGCGGCTACGAG.